A selection of T cell receptor beta chains follows, all from one sample in a study of beta chain features in type 1 diabetes. The repertoire was sequenced with immunoSEQ multiplex PCR; TCRdb's copy has only in-frame clones and lacks some. Among more than 300,000 clones listed, about 16% were seen once. Sequenced sample: naive CD4+ T cells from blood. Receptors originate from a woman aged 18 to 35 in good health. Both conserved end residues are part of each CDR3. The order of the fields is D gene, J gene, CDR3 length, clone size, V gene, CDR3 DNA, CDR3 protein. A D gene is named only where the DNA matches it firmly. Only some rows state a clone size, as once, few, many or a class for expanded clones.

NA,TRBJ1-4,17,few,TRBV4-1,TGCGCCAGCAGCCAAGATAACCCGGTTGCAACTAATGAAAAACTGTTTTTT,CASSQDNPVATNEKLFF
NA,TRBJ2-1,15,NA,TRBV6-5,TGTGCCAGCAGTTCCCAGGGTAGCTCCTACAATGAGCAGTTCTTC,CASSSQGSSYNEQFF
NA,TRBJ2-7,15,NA,TRBV18,TGTGCCAGCTCAAATCGACAGGTACAGTCCTACGAGCAGTACTTC,CASSNRQVQSYEQYF
NA,TRBJ1-2,14,NA,TRBV9,TGTGCCAGCAGCGTAGGCGGGGGGCGGGCTGGCTACACCTTC,CASSVGGGRAGYTF
NA,TRBJ1-1,13,NA,TRBV11-1,TGTGCCAGCAGCCCCACGAGGAACACTGAAGCTTTCTTT,CASSPTRNTEAFF
NA,TRBJ2-7,12,few,TRBV30,TGTGCCTGGAGGGACATTACCTACGAGCAGTACTTC,CAWRDITYEQYF
NA,TRBJ2-5,11,NA,TRBV28,TGTGCCAGCAGTTCGAGTGGTCCCCAGTACTTC,CASSSSGPQYF
TRBD1,TRBJ1-1,13,few,TRBV30,TGTGCCTGGAGTTCGGACAGGGGAACTGAAGCTTTCTTT,CAWSSDRGTEAFF
NA,TRBJ1-2,13,NA,TRBV2,TGTGCCAGCAGTGAACGGCGGGACTATGGCTACACCTTC,CASSERRDYGYTF
TRBD2,TRBJ2-7,16,NA,TRBV6-1,TGTGCCAGCAGTGACAGGGAGGGAGGCACGTTGGACGAGCAGTACTTC,CASSDREGGTLDEQYF
NA,TRBJ1-2,13,NA,TRBV4-2,TGTGCCAGCAGCCAAGATTCCCCTTATGGCTACACCTTC,CASSQDSPYGYTF
NA,TRBJ2-2,15,NA,TRBV19,TGTGCCAGTAGTATTGAACTAGCCATCACCGGGGAGCTGTTTTTT,CASSIELAITGELFF
TRBD2,TRBJ2-1,15,few,TRBV7-3,TGTGCCACGGGAGGTAGCGGAAGTACATCTAATGAGCAGTTCTTC,CATGGSGSTSNEQFF
TRBD2,TRBJ2-1,16,few,TRBV29-1,TGCAGCGTGCCTACTAGCGGGAGTTCCCTTGTCGGAGAGCAGTTCTTC,CSVPTSGSSLVGEQFF
NA,TRBJ2-6,15,few,TRBV18,TGTGCCAGCTCAGAGTACAGGGCTGGGGCCAACGTCCTGACTTTC,CASSEYRAGANVLTF
TRBD2,TRBJ2-7,17,NA,TRBV27,TGTGCCAGCAGCATAATGGCCGGGAGGGCCCGAGCCTACGAGCAGTACTTC,CASSIMAGRARAYEQYF
TRBD1,TRBJ1-5,16,NA,TRBV14,TGTGCCAGCAGCTATGGACAGGCTTTAAGCAATCAGCCCCAGCATTTT,CASSYGQALSNQPQHF
NA,TRBJ2-3,14,NA,TRBV14,TGTGCCAGCAGCCCGTTTCGACAGGTCTATACGCAGTATTTT,CASSPFRQVYTQYF
NA,TRBJ1-1,13,NA,TRBV6-5,TGTGCCAGCAGCCCCCTCAGAGGAACTGAAGCTTTCTTT,CASSPLRGTEAFF
NA,TRBJ2-1,15,NA,TRBV11-2,TGTGCCAGCAGCATCGACTCGCAGGGTTACAATGAGCAGTTCTTC,CASSIDSQGYNEQFF
NA,TRBJ2-1,16,NA,TRBV2,TGTGCCAGCAGTGAAACCAGAGCAGGGGCCTACAATGAGCAGTTCTTC,CASSETRAGAYNEQFF
NA,TRBJ1-2,13,few,TRBV30,TGTGCCTGGAGTGGACAGACAGCCTATGGCTACACCTTC,CAWSGQTAYGYTF
TRBD1,TRBJ2-3,16,few,TRBV25-1,TGTGCCAGCAGTGATAAGAGACAGGGGATCACAGATACGCAGTATTTT,CASSDKRQGITDTQYF
NA,TRBJ2-7,13,NA,TRBV7-8,TGTGCCAGCACCTTTCGGACAGCCTACGAGCAGTACTTC,CASTFRTAYEQYF
TRBD2,TRBJ2-4,17,few,TRBV7-3,TGTGCCAGCAGTTCTAAGGGGCTAGCGGGAAGTTCAAACATTCAGTACTTC,CASSSKGLAGSSNIQYF
TRBD2,TRBJ2-1,16,few,TRBV5-1,TGCGCCAGCAAGGGTAGCGGGAGGCACTCCTACAATGAGCAGTTCTTC,CASKGSGRHSYNEQFF
TRBD1,TRBJ2-1,15,few,TRBV4-1,TGCGCCAGCAGGAAGACACAGGGGCAAAACAATGAGCAGTTCTTC,CASRKTQGQNNEQFF
TRBD2,TRBJ2-7,13,NA,TRBV28,TGTGCCAGCAGCAACTCCGGACTAGCGATGCGGTACTTC,CASSNSGLAMRYF
NA,TRBJ2-1,13,NA,TRBV29-1,TGCAGCGTTGTGGTTGGGGCTACGGTTGGGCAGTTCTTC,CSVVVGATVGQFF
NA,TRBJ1-1,13,NA,TRBV7-9,TGTGCCAGCAGCCTGAGCAGGGACACTGAAGCTTTCTTT,CASSLSRDTEAFF
NA,TRBJ1-5,15,few,TRBV7-2,TGTGCCAGCACCGCACAGGGTAACCCGAATCAGCCCCAGCATTTT,CASTAQGNPNQPQHF
TRBD2,TRBJ2-7,15,NA,TRBV15,TGTGCCACCAGTAGGAAATTAGCGGGAGGGTACGAGCAGTACTTC,CATSRKLAGGYEQYF
TRBD1,TRBJ2-5,13,few,TRBV29-1,TGCAGCGTTGTAAAGACAGGGTTGGGGACCCAGTACTTC,CSVVKTGLGTQYF
TRBD2,TRBJ2-7,15,NA,TRBV5-1,TGCGCCAGCAGCTTAATTGCGGGAGGAGAGTTCGAGCAGTACTTC,CASSLIAGGEFEQYF
NA,TRBJ2-3,12,few,TRBV29-1,TGCAGCGTTGGAACTGGCACAGATACGCAGTATTTT,CSVGTGTDTQYF
NA,TRBJ2-7,13,few,TRBV6-1,TGTGCCAGCCGGGACACCGGGTCCTACGAGCAGTACTTC,CASRDTGSYEQYF
NA,TRBJ2-7,15,few,TRBV15,TGTGCCACCAGCAGAGATCGGGGACAATTTTACGAGCAGTACTTC,CATSRDRGQFYEQYF
TRBD1,TRBJ2-7,11,few,TRBV30,TGTGCCTCGGGACAGAGCTACGAGCAGTACTTC,CASGQSYEQYF
TRBD1,TRBJ2-5,13,few,TRBV5-4,TGTGCCAGCAGCTGGGACAGGGGAGAGACCCAGTACTTC,CASSWDRGETQYF
NA,TRBJ2-1,14,few,TRBV18,TGTGCCAGCTCACCGTGGGACACTGACAATGAGCAGTTCTTC,CASSPWDTDNEQFF
TRBD2,TRBJ2-5,17,NA,TRBV5-4,TGTGCCAGCAGCTCCCCCGGGACTAGCGGGAACATTAAGACCCAGTACTTC,CASSSPGTSGNIKTQYF
NA,TRBJ1-2,14,few,TRBV30,TGTGCCTGGAGTGAACCGGGTGTAAAATTCGGCTACACCTTC,CAWSEPGVKFGYTF
TRBD2,TRBJ2-5,16,NA,TRBV9,TGTGCCAGCAGCGTGACTAGCGGGAACATTAGGGAGACCCAGTACTTC,CASSVTSGNIRETQYF
NA,TRBJ2-7,16,few,TRBV4-2,TGTGCCAGCAGCCCCGGGGTCGGGAGTGGTATCTACGAGCAGTACTTC,CASSPGVGSGIYEQYF
NA,TRBJ1-5,13,NA,TRBV7-6,TGTGCCAGCAGCTTGGAAGAGGGCCAGCCCCAGCATTTT,CASSLEEGQPQHF
NA,TRBJ1-1,12,NA,TRBV11-2,TGTGCCAGCAGCTTTGGGGCCACTGAAGCTTTCTTT,CASSFGATEAFF
NA,TRBJ1-2,14,few,TRBV30,TGTGCCTGGAGTGTGGGCGGGGGTTCCTATGGCTACACCTTC,CAWSVGGGSYGYTF
NA,TRBJ2-4,12,NA,TRBV25-1,TGTGCCAGCAGTGAATCTCACAGGGTTCAGTACTTC,CASSESHRVQYF
TRBD2,TRBJ2-5,15,few,TRBV7-2,TGTGCCAGCAGCTTTAGGACTAGCGGGGAAGAGACCCAGTACTTC,CASSFRTSGEETQYF
NA,TRBJ2-7,15,few,TRBV7-2,TGTGCCAGCAGCCCCGCCGGACACCGGGGGTACGAGCAGTACTTC,CASSPAGHRGYEQYF